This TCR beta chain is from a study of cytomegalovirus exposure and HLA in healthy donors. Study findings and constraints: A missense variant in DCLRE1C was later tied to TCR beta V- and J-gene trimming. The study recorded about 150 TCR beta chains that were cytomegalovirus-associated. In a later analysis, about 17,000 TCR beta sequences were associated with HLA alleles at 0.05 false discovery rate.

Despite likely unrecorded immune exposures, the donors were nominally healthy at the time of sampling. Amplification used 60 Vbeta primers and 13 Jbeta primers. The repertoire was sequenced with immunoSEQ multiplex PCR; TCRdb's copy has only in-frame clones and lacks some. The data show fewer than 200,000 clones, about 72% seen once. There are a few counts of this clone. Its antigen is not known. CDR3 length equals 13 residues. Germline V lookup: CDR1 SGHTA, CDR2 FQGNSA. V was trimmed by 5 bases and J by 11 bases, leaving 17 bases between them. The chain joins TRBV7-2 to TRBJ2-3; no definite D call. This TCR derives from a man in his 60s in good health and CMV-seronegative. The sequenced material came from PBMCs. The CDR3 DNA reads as TGTGCCAGCAGCGGAGCTGAGACCCAGTTGCAGTATTTT. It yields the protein CASSGAETQLQYF.